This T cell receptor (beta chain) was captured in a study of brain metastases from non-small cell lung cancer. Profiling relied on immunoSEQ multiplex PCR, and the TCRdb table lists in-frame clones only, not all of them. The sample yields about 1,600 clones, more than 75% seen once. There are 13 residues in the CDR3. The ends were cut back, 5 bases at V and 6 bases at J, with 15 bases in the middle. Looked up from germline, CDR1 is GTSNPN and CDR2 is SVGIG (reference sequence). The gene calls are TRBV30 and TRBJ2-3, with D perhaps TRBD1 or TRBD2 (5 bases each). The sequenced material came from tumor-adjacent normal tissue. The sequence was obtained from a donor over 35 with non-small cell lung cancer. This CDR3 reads CAWSLGTRDTQYF. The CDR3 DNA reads TGTGCCTGGTCCCTCGGGACCCGGGATACGCAGTATTTT.